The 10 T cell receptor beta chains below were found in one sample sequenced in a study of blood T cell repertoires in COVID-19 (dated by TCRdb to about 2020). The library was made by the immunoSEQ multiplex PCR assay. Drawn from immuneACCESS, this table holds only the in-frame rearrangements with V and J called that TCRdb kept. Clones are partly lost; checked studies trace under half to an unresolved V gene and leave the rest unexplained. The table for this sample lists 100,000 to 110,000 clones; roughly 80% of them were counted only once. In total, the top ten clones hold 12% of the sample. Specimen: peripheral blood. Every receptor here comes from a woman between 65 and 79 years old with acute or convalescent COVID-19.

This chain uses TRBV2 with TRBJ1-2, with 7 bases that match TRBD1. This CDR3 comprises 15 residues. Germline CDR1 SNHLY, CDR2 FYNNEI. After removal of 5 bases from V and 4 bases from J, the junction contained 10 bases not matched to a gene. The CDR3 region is CASSSDETGLYGYTF. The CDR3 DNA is TGTGCCAGCAGTTCTGACGAGACAGGGCTCTATGGCTACACCTTC.

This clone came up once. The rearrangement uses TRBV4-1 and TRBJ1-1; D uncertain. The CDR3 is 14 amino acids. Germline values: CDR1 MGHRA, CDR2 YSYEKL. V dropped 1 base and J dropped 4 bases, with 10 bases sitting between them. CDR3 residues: CASSQGMEVTEAFF. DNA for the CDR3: TGCGCCAGCAGCCAAGGGATGGAGGTCACTGAAGCTTTCTTT.

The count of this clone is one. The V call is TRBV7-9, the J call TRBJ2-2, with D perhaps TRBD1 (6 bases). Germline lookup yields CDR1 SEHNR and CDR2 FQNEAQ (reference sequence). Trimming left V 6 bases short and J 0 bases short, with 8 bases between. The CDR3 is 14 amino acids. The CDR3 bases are TGTGCCAGCAGTCGGGACACGAACACCGGGGAGCTGTTTTTT. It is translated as CASSRDTNTGELFF.

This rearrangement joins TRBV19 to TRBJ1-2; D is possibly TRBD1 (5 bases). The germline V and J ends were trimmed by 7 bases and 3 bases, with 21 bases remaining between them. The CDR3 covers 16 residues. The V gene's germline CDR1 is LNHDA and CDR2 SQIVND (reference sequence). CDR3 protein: CASKLDGGSIDYGYTF. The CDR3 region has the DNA TGTGCCAGTAAATTGGACGGGGGAAGTATTGACTATGGCTACACCTTC.

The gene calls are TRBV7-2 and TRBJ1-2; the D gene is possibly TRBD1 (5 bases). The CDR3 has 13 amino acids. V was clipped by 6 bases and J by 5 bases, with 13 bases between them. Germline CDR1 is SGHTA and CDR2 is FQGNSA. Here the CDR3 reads CASRTRVSYGYTF. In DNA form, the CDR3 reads TGTGCCAGCAGGACCAGGGTTTCGTATGGCTACACCTTC.

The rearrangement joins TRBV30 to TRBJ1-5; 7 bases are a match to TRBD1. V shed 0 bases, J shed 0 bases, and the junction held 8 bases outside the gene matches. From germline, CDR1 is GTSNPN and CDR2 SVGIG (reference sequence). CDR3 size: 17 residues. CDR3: CAWSVPQGGYSNQPQHF. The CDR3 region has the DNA TGTGCCTGGAGTGTACCCCAGGGGGGTTATAGCAATCAGCCCCAGCATTTT.

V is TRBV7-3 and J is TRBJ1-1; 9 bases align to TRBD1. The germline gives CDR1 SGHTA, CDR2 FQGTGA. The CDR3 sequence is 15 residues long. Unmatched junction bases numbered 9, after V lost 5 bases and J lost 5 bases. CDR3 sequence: CASSPQQGAGTEAFF. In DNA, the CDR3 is TGTGCCAGCAGCCCGCAACAGGGGGCGGGAACTGAAGCTTTCTTT.

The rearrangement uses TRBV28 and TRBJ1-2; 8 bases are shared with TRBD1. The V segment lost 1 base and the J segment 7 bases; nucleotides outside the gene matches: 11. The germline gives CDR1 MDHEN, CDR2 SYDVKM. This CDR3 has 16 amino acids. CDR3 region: CASSLSPGGVDSGYTF. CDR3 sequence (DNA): TGTGCCAGCAGTTTATCCCCAGGGGGCGTAGACTCTGGCTACACCTTC.

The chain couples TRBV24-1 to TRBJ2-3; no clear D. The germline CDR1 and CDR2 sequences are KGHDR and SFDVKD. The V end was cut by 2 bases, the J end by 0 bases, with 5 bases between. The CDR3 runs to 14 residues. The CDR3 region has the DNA TGTGCCACCAGTGATTCCGGTAGCACAGATACGCAGTATTTT. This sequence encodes CATSDSGSTDTQYF.

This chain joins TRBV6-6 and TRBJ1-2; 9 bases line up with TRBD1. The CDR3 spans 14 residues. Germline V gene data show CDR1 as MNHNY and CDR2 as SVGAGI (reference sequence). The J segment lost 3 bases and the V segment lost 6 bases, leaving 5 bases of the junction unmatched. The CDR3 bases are TGTGCCAGCAGATATAGACAGGGGGACTATGGCTACACCTTC. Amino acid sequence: CASRYRQGDYGYTF.